What follows are 29 T cell receptor beta chains derived from one specimen sequenced in a study of blood T cell repertoires in COVID-19. Some clones are missing from TCRdb's copy, which holds only in-frame ones; the method was immunoSEQ multiplex PCR. The data show about 500,000 clones, with 87% seen just once and 0.7% held by the top ten. Sequencing was done on a sample of PBMCs or T cells enriched from blood (not recorded which). The receptors derive from a woman between 18 and 29 years old who had recovered from COVID-19.

This clone has only a few counts. This chain connects TRBV2 to TRBJ1-6; the D gene is possibly TRBD1 (5 bases). CDR3 length: 13 amino acids. The V end lost 1 base, the J end lost 14 bases, and 12 bases lay between the germline ends. CDR1 and CDR2 (germline): SNHLY, FYNNEI. In DNA, the CDR3 is TGTGCCAGCAGTGAAGGGCCGGGGGGGACCCTCCACTTT. Protein sequence: CASSEGPGGTLHF.

The rearrangement joins TRBV4-1 to TRBJ1-2, with D maybe TRBD1 (5 bases). The V gene lost 1 base and the J gene lost 14 bases, with 14 bases spanning the gap. The CDR3 has 12 residues. Germline assignment: CDR1 MGHRA and CDR2 YSYEKL. The CDR3 nucleotides are TGCGCCAGCAGCCAAGTGGCAGGGCGTAGGACCTTC. Protein product: CASSQVAGRRTF.

The chain recombines TRBV18 with TRBJ2-3, with D possibly TRBD1 on 5 matching bases. In germline, CDR1 is KGHSH, CDR2 LQKENI. The V gene lost 6 bases and the J gene lost 0 bases, with 19 bases spanning the gap. The CDR3 extends over 17 amino acids. CDR3 DNA: TGTGCCAGCTCGCCCCGGGCAGGGCTAGATAGCACAGATACGCAGTATTTT. Translated, it gives CASSPRAGLDSTDTQYF. Full variable domain (missing parts from reference TRBV18 and TRBJ2-3): NAGVMQNPRHLVRRRGQEARLRCSPMKGHSHVYWYRQLPEEGLKFMVYLQKENIIDESGMPKERFSAEFPKEGPSILRIQQVVRGDSAAYFCASSPRAGLDSTDTQYFGPGTRLTVL.

This chain connects TRBV3-1 (or the pseudogene TRBV3-2) to TRBJ1-5; the D gene is possibly TRBD1 (5 bases). V was trimmed by 4 bases and J by 3 bases, leaving 13 bases between them. This CDR3 spans 15 amino acids. The V gene's germline CDR1 is LGHDT and CDR2 YNNKEL (reference sequence). The chain's CDR3 is CASSPTQGLNQPQHF. CDR3 in DNA: TGTGCCAGCAGCCCAACTCAGGGTCTCAATCAGCCCCAGCATTTT.

This chain connects TRBV7-2 to TRBJ2-3; 8 bases are a match to TRBD2. The CDR3 covers 17 residues. V dropped 3 bases and J dropped 1; count of bases not matched to a gene: 9. Germline V gene lookup returns CDR1 SGHTA and CDR2 FQGNSA. The chain's CDR3 is CASSFRQGRGGTDTQYF. Written as DNA, the CDR3 is TGTGCCAGCAGCTTCCGTCAGGGGCGGGGGGGCACAGATACGCAGTATTTT.

The chain employs TRBV2 and TRBJ1-2, with D perhaps TRBD1 (6 bases). The V end lost 6 bases, the J end lost 6 bases, and 14 bases lay between the germline ends. The germline V gene has CDR1 SNHLY and CDR2 FYNNEI. There are 13 residues in the CDR3. In DNA form, the CDR3 reads TGTGCCAGCAGGAGGGGGATTGAAGATGGCTACACCTTC. Translated, it gives CASRRGIEDGYTF.

This clone has just a few counts. This chain links TRBV4-1 with TRBJ2-2, with 7 bases fitting TRBD2. The V and J ends lost 4 bases and 0 bases, in that order; junction bases with no gene match: 5. Looked up from germline, CDR1 is MGHRA and CDR2 is YSYEKL. The CDR3 totals 16 residues. The CDR3 region has the DNA TGCGCCAGCAGCCCTCATGCGGGGGCGAACACCGGGGAGCTGTTTTTT. This codes for CASSPHAGANTGELFF.

In its sample, this clone was seen once. In DNA, the CDR3 is TGTGCCAGCAGCCTGTGGGACAGGTCGAACACTGAAGCTTTCTTT. It translates to CASSLWDRSNTEAFF. The chain carries TRBV7-2 and TRBJ1-1; TRBD1 matches 8 bases. Germline CDR1 is SGHTA and CDR2 is FQGNSA. Unmatched junction bases numbered 6, after V lost 5 bases and J lost 1 base. The CDR3 totals 15 residues.

J is TRBJ1-5 and V is TRBV2, with no clear D. The V end lost 6 bases, the J end lost 4 bases, and 13 bases lay between the germline ends. This CDR3 has 14 amino acids. Germline V gene lookup returns CDR1 SNHLY and CDR2 FYNNEI. CDR3 loop: CASRGTPGNQPQHF. DNA for the CDR3: TGTGCCAGCAGGGGCACCCCGGGAAATCAGCCCCAGCATTTT.

The rearrangement links TRBV6-6 to TRBJ2-7; tentatively, D is TRBD2 (7 bases). Between the trimmed V and J ends, which lost 7 bases and 2 bases, there was a span of 15 bases. Per the germline V gene, CDR1 is MNHNY and CDR2 is SVGAGI (reference sequence). This CDR3 is 14 amino acids long. CDR3 nucleotides: TGTGCCAGCAATTTACAGGGAGGGGCCTACGAGCAGTACTTC. It yields the protein CASNLQGGAYEQYF.

The sample holds a few counts of this clone. This chain joins TRBV5-1 and TRBJ1-2, with D possibly TRBD1 on 5 matching bases. This CDR3 is 14 amino acids long. The V gene's germline CDR1 is SGHRS and CDR2 YFSETQ. V was pared by 5 bases and J by 3 bases, with 14 bases between. The CDR3 DNA reads TGCGCCAGCAGAGACGGGGGTAGCGACTATGGCTACACCTTC. It encodes CASRDGGSDYGYTF.

This clone was counted a few times. The chain couples TRBV5-4 to TRBJ2-7; 13 bases are shared with TRBD2. V lost 4 bases, J lost 2 bases, and 6 bases stayed unmatched. The germline gives CDR1 SGHNT, CDR2 YYREEE (reference sequence). The CDR3 spans 16 residues. The CDR3: CASSPSGTSGTYEQYF. The DNA of the CDR3 is TGTGCCAGCAGCCCCTCCGGGACTAGCGGGACCTACGAGCAGTACTTC.

The chain has TRBV7-9 and TRBJ1-4, with a weak D call TRBD1 (5 bases). Germline CDR1 reads SEHNR; CDR2 reads FQNEAQ (reference sequence). V lost 4 bases to trimming and J lost 11 bases, with 20 bases between them. The CDR3 runs 15 residues. CDR3 DNA: TGTGCCAGCAGCTCCCGGGACGTCGGAGGAGGGAAACTGTTTTTT. This codes for CASSSRDVGGGKLFF.

The chain has TRBV5-4 and TRBJ1-1, with D tentatively TRBD1 (5 bases). This CDR3 spans 13 amino acids. In germline, CDR1 is SGHNT, CDR2 YYREEE (reference sequence). V was shortened by 6 bases and J by 6 bases, with 15 bases between the two germline ends. As DNA, the CDR3 is TGTGCCAGCAACCTCCAGGGTTTCGCTGAAGCTTTCTTT. This gives the protein CASNLQGFAEAFF.

The chain combines TRBV29-1 with TRBJ1-2; 7 positions agree with TRBD1. Trimming took 7 bases from V and 2 from J; bases not matched to a gene: 13. Germline values: CDR1 SQVTM, CDR2 ANQGSEA. This CDR3 has 15 residues. Here the CDR3 reads CSAVGALQGNYGYTF. CDR3 DNA: TGCAGCGCCGTTGGGGCCCTACAGGGGAACTATGGCTACACCTTC.

This clone was counted only a few times. The chain employs TRBV19 and TRBJ1-3, with 8 bases fitting TRBD1. From germline, CDR1 is LNHDA and CDR2 SQIVND (reference sequence). With 5 bases clipped from V and 0 bases from J, the junction kept 9 bases outside the gene matches. This CDR3 spans 17 amino acids. The CDR3 spells CASSSLRDRHSGNTIYF. The CDR3 nucleotides read TGTGCCAGTAGTTCTCTCCGGGACAGGCACTCTGGAAACACCATATATTTT.

The genes are TRBV5-6 and TRBJ1-5; TRBD1 might be the D (6 bases). CDR3 size: 15 residues. In germline, CDR1 is SGHDT, CDR2 YYEEEE. V lost 4 bases and J lost 7, with 18 bases in between. CDR3 residues: CASSATGGGNQPQHF. The CDR3 DNA is TGTGCCAGCAGCGCCACGGGAGGGGGGAACCAGCCCCAGCATTTT.

This sequence joins TRBV19 and TRBJ2-6; D remains unclear. Germline V gene sequence: CDR1 LNHDA, CDR2 SQIVND (reference sequence). The CDR3 covers 14 residues. Trimming cost V 5 bases and J 4 bases, with 9 bases left between them. The CDR3 reads CASSPHRGANVLTF. CDR3 coding DNA: TGTGCCAGTAGTCCCCACAGAGGGGCCAACGTCCTGACTTTC.

The J gene is TRBJ1-1, the V gene TRBV29-1, with D tentatively TRBD1 (5 bases). This CDR3 spans 13 amino acids. Per germline, CDR1 SQVTM and CDR2 ANQGSEA. Trimming removed 7 bases from V and 4 bases from J, with 16 bases in between. The CDR3 is CSAPWGVGTEAFF. The DNA for the CDR3 is TGCAGCGCTCCCTGGGGGGTGGGCACTGAAGCTTTCTTT.

This clone came up once. This sequence joins TRBV27 and TRBJ2-5; 11 bases agree with TRBD2. This CDR3 region has 15 residues. V gave up 3 bases and J gave up 2 bases; unmatched junction bases: 2. The V gene's germline CDR1 is MNHEY and CDR2 SMNVEV (reference sequence). CDR3 loop: CASSLGLAAQETQYF. The CDR3 DNA sequence: TGTGCCAGCAGTTTGGGACTAGCGGCTCAAGAGACCCAGTACTTC.

This clone has only a few counts. The genes are TRBV2 and TRBJ1-1, with TRBD1 matching 7 bases. There are 14 residues in the CDR3. Trimming at V came to 2 bases and at J to 1 base, leaving 1 base not matched to a gene. Per germline, CDR1 SNHLY and CDR2 FYNNEI. This CDR3 is CASSEYRGNTEAFF. CDR3 in DNA: TGTGCCAGCAGTGAATACAGGGGGAACACTGAAGCTTTCTTT.

This clone has a handful of counts. V is TRBV19 and J is TRBJ2-3; 14 bases line up with TRBD2. Unmatched junction bases numbered 5, after V lost 1 base and J lost 2 bases. This CDR3 comprises 18 residues. Germline V gene data show CDR1 as LNHDA and CDR2 as SQIVND (reference sequence). The CDR3 nucleotides are TGTGCCAGTAGTATAGTAGGGACTAGCGGGGGCCTCACAGATACGCAGTATTTT. Protein product: CASSIVGTSGGLTDTQYF.

CDR3 sequence reads: CASSLAPGANTGELFF. Written as DNA, the CDR3 is TGTGCCAGCAGCTTAGCCCCAGGCGCGAACACCGGGGAGCTGTTTTTT. The rearrangement links TRBV7-8 to TRBJ2-2; unclear D gene. This CDR3 contains 16 residues. CDR1 and CDR2 (germline): SGHVS, FQNEAQ. The V end was cut by 0 bases, the J end by 0 bases, with 8 bases between. The variable domain in full, completed from reference TRBV7-8 and TRBJ2-2, reads GAGVSQSPRYKVAKRGQDVALRCDPISGHVSLFWYQQALGQGPEFLTYFQNEAQLDKSGLPSDRFFAERPEGSVSTLKIQRTQQEDSAVYLCASSLAPGANTGELFFGEGSRLTVL.

There are a few counts of this clone. Other DNA sequences in this specimen translate into the identical CDR3. The chain recombines TRBV3-1 (or the pseudogene TRBV3-2) with TRBJ2-7, with 8 bases identical to TRBD1. With V trimmed by 2 bases and J by 3 bases, 3 bases remained unmatched. CDR3 length: 14 amino acids. The germline CDR1 and CDR2 sequences are LGHDT and YNNKEL (reference sequence). The CDR3 DNA reads TGTGCCAGCAGCCAATCCGACAGGGGCTACGAGCAGTACTTC. The encoded protein is CASSQSDRGYEQYF.

The chain links TRBV3-1 (or the pseudogene TRBV3-2) to TRBJ1-6, with D perhaps TRBD1 (5 bases). V was shortened by 4 bases and J by 10 bases, with 17 bases between the two germline ends. This CDR3 spans 15 amino acids. CDR1 and CDR2 (germline): LGHDT, YNNKEL (reference sequence). For the CDR3, the DNA is TGTGCCAGCAGCCTAGGGGAGGGGTTCTCCTCACCCCTCCACTTT. Residues: CASSLGEGFSSPLHF.

The V call is TRBV18, the J call TRBJ2-2; D is possibly TRBD1 (5 bases). The CDR3 length is 12 residues. V was trimmed by 0 bases and J by 13 bases, leaving 9 bases between them. The germline V gene encodes CDR1 KGHSH and CDR2 LQKENI. The CDR3 DNA follows: TGTGCCAGCTCACCACCTTTTACAGGGCTGTTTTTT. Translated, it gives CASSPPFTGLFF.

The chain links TRBV18 to TRBJ1-2; D unclear. With 3 bases removed from V and 7 bases from J, the gap between germline ends came to 6 bases. This CDR3 contains 11 residues. In germline, CDR1 is KGHSH, CDR2 LQKENI. The CDR3 DNA reads TGTGCCAGCTCACCCTCGGTTGGCTACACCTTC. This translates into CASSPSVGYTF.

The genes are TRBV25-1 and TRBJ2-1; D gene unclear. Trimming took 4 bases from V and 6 from J, leaving 16 bases between them. CDR1 and CDR2 (germline): MGHDK, SYGVNS. The CDR3 has 15 amino acids. The CDR3 sequence: CASSGRGENFNEQFF. CDR3 DNA sequence: TGTGCCAGCAGTGGGCGCGGAGAAAACTTCAATGAGCAGTTCTTC.

This chain connects TRBV5-1 to TRBJ2-7; TRBD2 is a possible D gene (6 bases). This CDR3 is built from 16 residues. Trimming took 4 bases from V and 3 from J, leaving 20 bases between them. Germline V CDR1 and CDR2: SGHRS, YFSETQ. CDR3 sequence (DNA): TGCGCCAGCAGCCAAGTCTCCGGGACTGGAGGCTACGAGCAGTACTTC. Translating gives CASSQVSGTGGYEQYF.